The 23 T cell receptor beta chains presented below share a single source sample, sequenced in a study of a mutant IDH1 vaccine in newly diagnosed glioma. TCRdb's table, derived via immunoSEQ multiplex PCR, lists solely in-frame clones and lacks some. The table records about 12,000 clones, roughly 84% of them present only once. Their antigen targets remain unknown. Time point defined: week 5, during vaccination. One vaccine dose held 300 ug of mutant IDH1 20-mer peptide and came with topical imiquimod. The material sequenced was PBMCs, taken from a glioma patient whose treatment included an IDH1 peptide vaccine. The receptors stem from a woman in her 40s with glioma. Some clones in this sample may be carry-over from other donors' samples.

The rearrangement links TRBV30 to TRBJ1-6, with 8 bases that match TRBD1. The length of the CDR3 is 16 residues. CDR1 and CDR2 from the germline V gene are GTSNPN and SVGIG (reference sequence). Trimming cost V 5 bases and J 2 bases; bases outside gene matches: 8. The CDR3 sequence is CAWHDRGGTYNSPLHF. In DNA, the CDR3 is TGTGCCTGGCACGACAGGGGAGGGACCTATAATTCACCCCTCCACTTT.

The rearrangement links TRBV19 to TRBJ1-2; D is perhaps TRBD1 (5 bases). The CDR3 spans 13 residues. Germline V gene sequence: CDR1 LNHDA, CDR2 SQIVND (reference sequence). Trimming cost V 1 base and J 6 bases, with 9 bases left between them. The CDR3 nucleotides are TGTGCCAGTAGTATAGCAGTGACAGATGGCTACACCTTC. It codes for CASSIAVTDGYTF.

CDR3 DNA sequence: TGTGCCAGCAGTTCCGCTGAGGTTGGGGGCCCTTGGATCGGCACTGAAGCTTTCTTT. It yields the protein CASSSAEVGGPWIGTEAFF. The chain has TRBV27 and TRBJ1-1; D possibly corresponds to TRBD1 (6 bases). Germline CDR1 is MNHEY and CDR2 is SMNVEV (reference sequence). V lost 4 bases to trimming and J lost 4 bases, with 28 bases between them. The CDR3 totals 19 residues.

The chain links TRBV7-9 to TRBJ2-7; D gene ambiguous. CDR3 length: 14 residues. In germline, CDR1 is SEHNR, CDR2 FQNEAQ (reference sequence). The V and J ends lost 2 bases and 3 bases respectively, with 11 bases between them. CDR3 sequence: CASSLQGIGYEQYF. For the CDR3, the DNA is TGTGCCAGCAGCTTACAAGGTATCGGCTACGAGCAGTACTTC.

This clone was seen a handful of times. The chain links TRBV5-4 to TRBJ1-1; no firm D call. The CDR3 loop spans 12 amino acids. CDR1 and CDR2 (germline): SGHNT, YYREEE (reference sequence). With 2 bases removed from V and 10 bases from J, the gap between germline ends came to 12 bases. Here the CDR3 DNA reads TGTGCCAGCAGCTTTGGCCCCGGTGGAGCTTTCTTT. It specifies CASSFGPGGAFF.

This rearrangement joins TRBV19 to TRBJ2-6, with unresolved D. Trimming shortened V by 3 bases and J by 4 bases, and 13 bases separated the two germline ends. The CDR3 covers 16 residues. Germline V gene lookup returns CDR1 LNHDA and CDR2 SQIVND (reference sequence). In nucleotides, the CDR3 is TGTGCCAGTAGTATCCGAAGGATCTCGGGGGCCAACGTCCTGACTTTC. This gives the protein CASSIRRISGANVLTF.

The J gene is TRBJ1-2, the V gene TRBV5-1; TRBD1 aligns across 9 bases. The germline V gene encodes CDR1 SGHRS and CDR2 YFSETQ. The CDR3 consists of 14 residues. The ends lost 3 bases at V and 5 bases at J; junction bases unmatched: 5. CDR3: CASSWDREWYGYTF. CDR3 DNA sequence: TGCGCCAGCAGCTGGGACAGGGAGTGGTATGGCTACACCTTC.

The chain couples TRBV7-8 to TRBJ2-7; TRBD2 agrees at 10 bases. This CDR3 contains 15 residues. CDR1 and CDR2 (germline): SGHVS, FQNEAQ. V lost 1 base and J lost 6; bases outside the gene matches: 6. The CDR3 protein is CASSLVASGGLEQYF. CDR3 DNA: TGTGCCAGCAGCTTAGTGGCTAGCGGGGGTCTCGAGCAGTACTTC.

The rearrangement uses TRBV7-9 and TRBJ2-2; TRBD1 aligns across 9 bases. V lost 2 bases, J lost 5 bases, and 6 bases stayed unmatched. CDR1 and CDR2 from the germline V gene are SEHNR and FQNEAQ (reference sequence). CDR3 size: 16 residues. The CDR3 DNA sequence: TGTGCCAGCAGCTTAATTCTAGGACAGGGGACCGGGGAGCTGTTTTTT. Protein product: CASSLILGQGTGELFF.

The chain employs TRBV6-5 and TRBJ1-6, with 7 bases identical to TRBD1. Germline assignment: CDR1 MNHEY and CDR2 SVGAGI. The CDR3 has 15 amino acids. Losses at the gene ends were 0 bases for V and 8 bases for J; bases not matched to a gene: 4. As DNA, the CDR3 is TGTGCCAGCAGTTACTCGTTTCAGGGGGATTCACCCCTCCACTTT. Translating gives CASSYSFQGDSPLHF.

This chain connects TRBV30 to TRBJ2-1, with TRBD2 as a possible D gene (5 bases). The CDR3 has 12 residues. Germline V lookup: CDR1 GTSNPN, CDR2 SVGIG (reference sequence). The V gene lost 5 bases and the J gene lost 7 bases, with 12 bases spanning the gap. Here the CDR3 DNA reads TGTGCCTGGGGTGGCGGGCTAAATGAGCAGTTCTTC. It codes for CAWGGGLNEQFF.

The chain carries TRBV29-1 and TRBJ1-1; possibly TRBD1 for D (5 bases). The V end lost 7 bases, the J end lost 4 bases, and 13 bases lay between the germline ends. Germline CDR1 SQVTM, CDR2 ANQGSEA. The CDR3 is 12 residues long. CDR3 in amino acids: CSALGVVTEAFF. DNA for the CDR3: TGCAGCGCACTGGGGGTTGTCACTGAAGCTTTCTTT.

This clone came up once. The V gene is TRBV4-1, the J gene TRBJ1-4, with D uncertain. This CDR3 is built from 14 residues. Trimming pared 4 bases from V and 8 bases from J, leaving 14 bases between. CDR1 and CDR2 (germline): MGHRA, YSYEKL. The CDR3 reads CASSLTLPGEKLFF. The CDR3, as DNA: TGCGCCAGCAGCCTGACTTTGCCCGGAGAAAAACTGTTTTTT.

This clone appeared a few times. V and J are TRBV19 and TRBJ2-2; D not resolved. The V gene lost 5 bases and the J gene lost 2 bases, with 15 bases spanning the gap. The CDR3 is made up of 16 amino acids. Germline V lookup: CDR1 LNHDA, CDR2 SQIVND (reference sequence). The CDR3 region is CASSPLGSGNTGELFF. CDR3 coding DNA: TGTGCCAGTAGTCCTCTAGGCTCAGGAAACACCGGGGAGCTGTTTTTT.

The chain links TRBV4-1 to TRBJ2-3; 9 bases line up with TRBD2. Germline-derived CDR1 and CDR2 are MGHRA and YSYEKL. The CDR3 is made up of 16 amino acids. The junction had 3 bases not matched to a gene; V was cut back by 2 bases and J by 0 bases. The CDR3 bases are TGCGCCAGCAGCCAACGCGGGGGGGATAGCACAGATACGCAGTATTTT. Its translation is CASSQRGGDSTDTQYF.

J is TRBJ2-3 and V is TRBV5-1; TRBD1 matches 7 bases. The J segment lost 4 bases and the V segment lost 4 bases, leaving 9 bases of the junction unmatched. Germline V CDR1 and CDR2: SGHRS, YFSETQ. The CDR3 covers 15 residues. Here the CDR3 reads CASSPGTQGADTQYF. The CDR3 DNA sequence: TGCGCCAGCAGCCCGGGGACCCAGGGGGCAGATACGCAGTATTTT.

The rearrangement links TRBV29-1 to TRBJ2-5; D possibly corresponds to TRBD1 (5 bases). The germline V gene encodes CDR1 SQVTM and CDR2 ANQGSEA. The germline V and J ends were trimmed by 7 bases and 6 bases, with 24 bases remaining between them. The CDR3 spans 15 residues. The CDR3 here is CSAQWRPFQGKTQYF. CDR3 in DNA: TGCAGCGCCCAGTGGCGGCCCTTTCAGGGAAAGACCCAGTACTTC.

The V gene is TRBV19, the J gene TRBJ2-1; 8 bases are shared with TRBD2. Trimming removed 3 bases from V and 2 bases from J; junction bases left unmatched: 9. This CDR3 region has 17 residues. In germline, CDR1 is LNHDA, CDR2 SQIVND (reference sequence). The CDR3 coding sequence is TGTGCCAGTAGTATTAATCGCGCGACTAGCGCCTACAATGAGCAGTTCTTC. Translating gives CASSINRATSAYNEQFF.

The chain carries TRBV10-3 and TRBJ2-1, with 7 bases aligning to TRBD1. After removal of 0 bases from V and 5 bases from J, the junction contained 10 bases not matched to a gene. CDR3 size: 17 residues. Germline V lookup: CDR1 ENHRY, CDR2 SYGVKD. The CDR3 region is CAISESRSTGDHNEQFF. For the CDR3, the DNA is TGTGCCATCAGTGAGTCGAGGTCTACAGGGGACCACAATGAGCAGTTCTTC.

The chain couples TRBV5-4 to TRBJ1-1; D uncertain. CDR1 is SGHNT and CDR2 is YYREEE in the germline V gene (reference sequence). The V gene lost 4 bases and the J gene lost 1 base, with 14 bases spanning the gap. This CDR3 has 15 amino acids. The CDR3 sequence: CASSNPGRANTEAFF. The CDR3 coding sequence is TGTGCCAGCAGCAACCCCGGGAGGGCGAACACTGAAGCTTTCTTT.

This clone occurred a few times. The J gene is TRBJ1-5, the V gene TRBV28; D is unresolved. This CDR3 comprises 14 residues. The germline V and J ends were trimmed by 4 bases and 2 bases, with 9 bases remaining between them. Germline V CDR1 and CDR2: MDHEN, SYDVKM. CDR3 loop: CASSSQRGNQPQHF. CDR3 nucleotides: TGTGCCAGCAGTTCCCAAAGGGGCAATCAGCCCCAGCATTTT.

In nucleotides, the CDR3 is TGTGCCAGCAGCTTGTTACAAGCCAAGAGCGAAGAGACCCAGTACTTC. Encoded protein: CASSLLQAKSEETQYF. This chain links TRBV5-6 with TRBJ2-5, with D unresolved. V shed 1 base and J shed 3 bases, with 16 bases lying between them. This CDR3 comprises 16 residues. Germline CDR1 SGHDT, CDR2 YYEEEE.

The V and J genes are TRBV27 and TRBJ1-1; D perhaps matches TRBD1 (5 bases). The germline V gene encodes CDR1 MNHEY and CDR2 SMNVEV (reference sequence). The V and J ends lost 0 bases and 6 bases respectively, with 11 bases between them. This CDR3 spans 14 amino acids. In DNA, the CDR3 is TGTGCCAGCAGTTTATCGCAGAGGGACGCTGAAGCTTTCTTT. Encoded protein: CASSLSQRDAEAFF.